This T cell receptor (beta chain) originates from a study of cytomegalovirus exposure and HLA in healthy donors (dated by TCRdb to 2017 to 2019). In terms of the full investigation: An earlier analysis of approximately 640 of the donors reported 250 to 350 Gb of sequence data and more than 90 million unique TCR beta sequences from 150 million to 200 million T cells. To decide whether each TCR beta V gene segment behaved as functional or pseudogenic, an earlier analysis of several hundred of the donors relied on high-throughput TCR beta sequencing. An early release covering roughly 640 HLA-typed donors comprised about 300 gigabases of sequencing data and approximately 85 million unique TCR sequences. Every discovery cohort repertoire had been produced on one sequencing platform. High-throughput TCR immunosequencing, statistical association of individual TCRs with disease status, and machine learning were combined to predict cytomegalovirus infection status. Alongside the repertoire data, information on donor age, sex, ethnicity and CMV serostatus was compiled. Genome-wide SNP genotypes for about 65% of the roughly 700 donors were used in a later genetic analysis, which treated that subset as a discovery cohort. In the later analysis, no new phenotypic data were used to find candidate immune exposures; instead, reliance was placed on TCR beta sequences and their occurrence across donors. On average, about 200,000 unique TCR beta nucleotide sequences were sequenced per donor among some 420 genotyped donors of the cohort, with 15% to 20% of those sequences being non-productive. HLA typing included class I and class II loci at four-digit resolution. In addition to the first cohort of 666 subjects, a separate validation cohort of approximately 120 different subjects was used. Of the approximately 400 genotyped donors, 81% were placed in the genetic ancestry cluster associated with self-reported Caucasian donors. The study used immunosequencing to profile the T cell repertoires of approximately 640 subjects and linked those repertoires to cytomegalovirus serostatus. The study aimed to test whether cataloging public T cell receptors could reveal signatures of past pathogen exposure. A handful of DR-DQ haplotypes were handled as single units for association and clustering because linkage in the cohort was strong. To study patterns of TCR occurrence, a later analysis re-analyzed previously published TCR beta repertoires from 500 to 850 donors and added high-resolution HLA genotyping. The number of typed donors differed by locus: about 620-640 for A, B, C, DRB1 and DQB1; 522 for DQA1; 606 for DPA1; and about 450 for DPB1.

The library was made by the immunoSEQ multiplex PCR assay. For the multiplex PCR, a mixture combining 60 forward primers for TCR Vbeta segments and 13 reverse primers for TCR Jbeta segments was used. A multiplex PCR assay on genomic DNA amplified the CDR3 region of rearranged TCR beta genes. The Illumina HiSeq System was used to sequence the amplified TCR beta libraries as 87-base-pair reads. As for the authors' bioinformatics: In a later analysis, about 80 million unique TCR beta chains were counted across the roughly 610 repertoires, and around 10 million of these chains were shared by at least two donors. To remove PCR and sequencing errors, raw reads were error-corrected and collapsed into unique sequences using a nearest-neighbor algorithm that merged closely related sequences. V, D and J gene segments were assigned by aligning CDR3 sequences to IMGT reference sequences. For a sequence to be retained, a match of at least six nucleotides to both a V gene segment and a J gene segment was required. Rearrangements were classified as productive when the CDR3 lacked stop codons and remained in frame with V and J, and all other rearrangements were classified as non-productive. Following IMGT convention, CDR3 was defined as the stretch from the second conserved V-encoded cysteine up to the conserved J-encoded phenylalanine. The earlier analysis of 450 to 750 of the donors excluded any sequence lacking an unambiguous match to a single V gene segment. An earlier analysis of several hundred of the donors called V segments functional above 56.7% productive rearrangements and segregating when the between-donor standard deviation exceeded 5%. A statistical classification framework was built for diagnosing cytomegalovirus status from the catalog of TCR beta chain sequences. V and J gene assignment, in a later analysis, came from comparing TCR nucleotide sequences with IMGT/GENE-DB human TR gene sequences. Using the TCRdist pipeline, a later analysis assigned CDR3 sequences along with most-parsimonious VDJ recombination scenarios. A later analysis defined each TCR beta chain by its CDR3 amino acid sequence plus V-gene family, and excluded reads lacking a unique V-gene family. A later analysis removed 592 highly shared, low-generation-probability nucleotide sequences to deal with suspected cross-contamination and a sequencing artifact. In a later analysis, a clonal expansion index was calculated for each public chain from normalized within-repertoire ranks of inferred template counts. Generation probabilities in a later analysis came from a VDJ recombination model fitted to out-of-frame rearrangements, and those results were checked against IGoR. A later analysis scored TCR-TCR, TCR-HLA and TCR-CMV co-occurrence with hypergeometric tests, applying a repertoire-size bias correction to TCR pairs. A later analysis estimated false discovery rates by permuting HLA or CMV assignments 20 times. In a later analysis, co-occurring TCRs were grouped using DBSCAN, and TCRdist sequence similarity was added for clustering within HLA-allele-positive subsets. Repertoires with fewer than 30,000 or more than 120,000 public chains, plus five repertoires with anomalous nucleotide sharing, were excluded from co-occurrence clustering. The table was pulled from immuneACCESS by TCRdb, which kept in-frame rearrangements only. Such tables lose some clones; where checked, under half of the loss comes from unresolved V genes, and the rest has no known cause. That table gives V, J and clone size, and the DNA gave D and trimming. The sample contains approximately 180,000 clones, about 80% of them found a single time. In total, the top ten clones hold less than 1.1% of the sample.

The cohort was made up of about 670 healthy bone marrow donors. At the time of sampling, every cohort member was nominally healthy, though immune exposures that went unrecorded were likely present. The donor was CMV seronegative and was included in the group of 352 seronegative cohort members. Each donor provided a peripheral blood sample, and peripheral blood mononuclear cells were used for TCR beta sequencing. Genomic DNA extraction from the blood cell samples was performed with the Qiagen DNeasy Blood Extraction Kit. Regarding this clone: What antigen it recognizes has not been identified. The input lacks base qualities; no much larger clone sits a single base away.

Taken from the germline V gene, the CDR1 and CDR2 loops are SGDLS and YYNGEE. From V the trimming removes 4 bases and from J it removes 4 bases, while the gene matches leave 5 bases of the junction unaccounted for. Taken from cysteine to phenylalanine, the CDR3 has 15 residues. Solely the CDR3 DNA is kept, with 45 bases framed from the first base. The full study reports these points: The 87-base-pair reads could not distinguish some IMGT-functional V segments, including TRBV6-2 and TRBV6-3, so those segments were excluded. HLA typing was unavailable for some donors at each locus, so association tests used only the typed subset. A later analysis found that HLA-associated TCR beta chains were more clonally expanded and had lower generation probabilities than equally common non-associated chains. According to a later analysis, parvovirus B19, influenza, CMV and Epstein-Barr virus appeared linked to several top co-occurrence clusters. Only TCR beta chains were sequenced in this cohort, and the absence of alpha or paired-chain data limited detectable features. The authors suggested that the approach could potentially be extended to other disease states and immunological phenotypes. When HLA alleles, especially DR and DQ, strongly co-occurred, attributing TCR associations to individual alleles was difficult. A later analysis associated 16,951 TCR beta sequences with specific HLA alleles at a false discovery rate of 0.05. A later genetic analysis reported fewer N-insertions in productive TCRs among donors in an Asian-associated ancestry cluster than the roughly 620-donor mean. The classifier was reported to diagnose cytomegalovirus status with high specificity and sensitivity in both the original cohort and the validation cohort. The earlier analysis of around 600 of the donors excluded around 17 rarely observed V segments, including chromosome 9 orphons, because counts were too low. The sequencing pipeline was judged likely to have produced a cluster of highly shared sequence variants as a technical artifact. Linkage disequilibrium might explain the correlated functional status among segregating V segments, but an unknown experimental factor could not be excluded. According to a later analysis, most CMV-associated TCR beta chains appeared to be HLA-restricted, and the HLA associations seemed to be driven largely by CMV exposure. In an earlier analysis of around 600 of the donors, most TCR beta V segments appeared in productive rearrangements about 87% or about 30% of the time, broadly matching IMGT annotations. The presence/absence analyses assumed that sequencing depth was roughly uniform across donors, and that assumption may not be true. A further reported finding was that TCR beta sequences accurately predicted the HLA-A and HLA-B alleles for most subjects in the first cohort. A later analysis found that TCR association rates varied across HLA loci, with DRB1 alleles showing the most associated TCRs and HLA-C alleles the fewest. Three of the identified cytomegalovirus-associated TCR beta chains were confirmed in vitro to be specific for cytomegalovirus antigens. The only immune exposure information available for the cohort was CMV serostatus. Most TCR sequences were seen in very few donors, while some public TCRs were found in many individuals. The study listed 164 TCR beta chains as associated with cytomegalovirus. An association between a missense DCLRE1C variant and V-gene and J-gene trimming of TCR beta chains was found in a later genetic analysis and replicated in an independent cohort.

This TCR was sampled from a woman aged 40 to 50 in good health and CMV-seronegative. This sequence uses TRBV9 and TRBJ2-1; a stretch of 10 junction bases matches TRBD2. Material for sequencing was PBMCs. The DNA reads TGTGCCAGCAGCCAGACTAGCGGGCCTTACAATGAGCAGTTCTTC. It translates to CASSQTSGPYNEQFF.